Below, 19 T cell receptor beta chains from the same sample are listed, as sequenced in a study of blood T cell repertoires in COVID-19. Assay used: immunoSEQ multiplex PCR; TCRdb lists only in-frame clones, some missing. The sample carries 200,000 or so clones, just under 85% recorded once. Sequenced sample: PBMCs or T cells enriched from blood (not recorded which). These receptors all come from a woman aged 35 to 49 with acute COVID-19.

V usage is TRBV28 and J usage is TRBJ1-3; D ambiguous. Germline V gives CDR1 MDHEN, CDR2 SYDVKM. This CDR3 is built from 15 residues. The ends were cut back, 8 bases at V and 0 bases at J, with 14 bases in the middle. This CDR3 is CASSTVIGSGNTIYF. The CDR3 nucleotides read TGTGCCAGCTCCACCGTCATCGGCTCTGGAAACACCATATATTTT.

The CDR3 bases are TGTGCCAGTAGCCCGGGACTAGCGGGGGGCCTACAAGAGACCCAGTACTTC. Translation gives CASSPGLAGGLQETQYF. The rearrangement uses TRBV19 and TRBJ2-5; TRBD2 matches 15 bases. With V trimmed by 6 bases and J by 2 bases, 7 bases remained unmatched. This CDR3 contains 17 residues. Germline V lookup: CDR1 LNHDA, CDR2 SQIVND (reference sequence).

The chain carries TRBV2 and TRBJ2-5, with TRBD1 identical over 7 bases. This CDR3 has 13 amino acids. V trimming: 7 bases; J trimming: 2 bases; junction bases outside the gene matches: 4. Per germline, CDR1 SNHLY and CDR2 FYNNEI. The CDR3 DNA follows: TGTGCCAGCAAGGGACAGACACAAGAGACCCAGTACTTC. Amino acids: CASKGQTQETQYF.

This sequence joins TRBV5-1 and TRBJ1-2; D is unclear. This CDR3 has 14 amino acids. V lost 0 bases and J lost 7, with 13 bases in between. Looked up from germline, CDR1 is SGHRS and CDR2 is YFSETQ. CDR3 sequence (DNA): TGCGCCAGCAGCTTGGACCGGGAATGGGGTGGCTACACCTTC. It yields the protein CASSLDREWGGYTF.

The CDR3 DNA reads as TGTGCCAGCAGTTTAAAAGCGAAGGTCCACGAGCAGTACTTC. Translating gives CASSLKAKVHEQYF. This rearrangement joins TRBV28 to TRBJ2-7; unclear D gene. The germline gives CDR1 MDHEN, CDR2 SYDVKM. The CDR3 consists of 14 residues. The V gene lost 2 bases and the J gene lost 5 bases, with 13 bases spanning the gap. Looking up the rest from reference TRBV28 and TRBJ2-7 gives the full variable domain: DVKVTQSSRYLVKRTGEKVFLECVQDMDHENMFWYRQDPGLGLRLIYFSYDVKMKEKGDIPEGYSVSREKKERFSLILESASTNQTSMYLCASSLKAKVHEQYFGPGTRLTVT.

The chain joins TRBV11-2 to TRBJ2-5; 12 bases align to TRBD1. This CDR3 spans 17 amino acids. CDR1 is SGHAT and CDR2 is FQNNGV in the germline V gene. The V and J ends lost 8 bases and 5 bases, in that order; junction bases with no gene match: 15. CDR3 loop: CASGTGGLAGVRETQYF. The DNA for the CDR3 is TGTGCCAGCGGGACAGGGGGCCTAGCGGGAGTTCGGGAGACCCAGTACTTC.

The sample holds one count of this clone. J is TRBJ2-7 and V is TRBV24-1; the D is unclear. The V end was cut by 4 bases, the J end by 8 bases, with 14 bases between. Germline-derived CDR1 and CDR2 are KGHDR and SFDVKD. The CDR3 contains 13 residues. CDR3 amino acids: CATSDLTTNKQYF. CDR3 DNA: TGTGCCACCAGTGACCTAACTACGAACAAGCAGTACTTC.

The gene calls are TRBV5-4 and TRBJ1-1, with 9 bases aligning to TRBD1. Losses at the gene ends were 4 bases for V and 6 bases for J; bases not matched to a gene: 10. This CDR3 region has 15 residues. Germline CDR1 reads SGHNT; CDR2 reads YYREEE (reference sequence). The CDR3 DNA follows: TGTGCCAGCAGCAACTCGGACAGGGGAAGGCCTGAAGCTTTCTTT. Protein: CASSNSDRGRPEAFF.

The chain combines TRBV28 with TRBJ1-2, with unresolved D. Germline lookup yields CDR1 MDHEN and CDR2 SYDVKM. The CDR3 sequence is 13 residues long. V was trimmed by 7 bases and J by 0 bases, leaving 9 bases between them. The CDR3 DNA reads TGTGCCAGCACCGGTCTGGCTAACTATGGCTACACCTTC. Translating it yields CASTGLANYGYTF.

The DNA of the CDR3 is TGTGCCAGCAGCCCCGACAGGGTTGGCCAGCCCCAGCATTTT. Amino acids: CASSPDRVGQPQHF. The J gene is TRBJ1-5, the V gene TRBV7-2, with 7 bases matching TRBD1. Trimming at V came to 5 bases and at J to 7 bases, leaving 8 bases not matched to a gene. Germline V gene data show CDR1 as SGHTA and CDR2 as FQGNSA. This CDR3 region has 14 residues.

The chain is built from TRBV7-2 and TRBJ1-2, with 7 bases fitting TRBD1. Unmatched junction bases numbered 17, after V lost 7 bases and J lost 9 bases. Germline V gene sequence: CDR1 SGHTA, CDR2 FQGNSA. This CDR3 has 15 amino acids. The CDR3 DNA is TGTGCCAGCACCTTGTCTGTATCCGGGACAGTGAGCTACACCTTC. It translates to CASTLSVSGTVSYTF.

The V gene is TRBV7-9, the J gene TRBJ1-6, with D possibly matching TRBD1 (6 bases). The CDR3 sequence is 15 residues long. The V and J ends lost 3 bases and 11 bases respectively, with 17 bases between them. Germline V gene lookup returns CDR1 SEHNR and CDR2 FQNEAQ (reference sequence). This CDR3 is CASSFYRDVAAPLHF. In DNA, the CDR3 is TGTGCCAGCAGCTTCTACAGGGATGTCGCGGCACCCCTCCACTTT. The full variable domain, with the rest looked up from reference TRBV7-9 and TRBJ1-6, is DTGVSQNPRHKITKRGQNVTFRCDPISEHNRLYWYRQTLGQGPEFLTYFQNEAQLEKSRLLSDRFSAERPKGSFSTLEIQRTEQGDSAMYLCASSFYRDVAAPLHFGNGTRLTVT.

The rearrangement uses TRBV5-1 and TRBJ2-5, with D possibly matching TRBD2 (5 bases). The length of the CDR3 is 15 residues. The V end lost 1 base, the J end lost 1 base, and 11 bases lay between the germline ends. The germline gives CDR1 SGHRS, CDR2 YFSETQ. Written as DNA, the CDR3 is TGCGCCAGCAGCTTGTTCGGGAACAGCCAAGAGACCCAGTACTTC. Its translation is CASSLFGNSQETQYF. Drawing the rest from reference TRBV5-1 and TRBJ2-5, the complete variable domain is KAGVTQTPRYLIKTRGQQVTLSCSPISGHRSVSWYQQTPGQGLQFLFEYFSETQRNKGNFPGRFSGRQFSNSRSEMNVSTLELGDSALYLCASSLFGNSQETQYFGPGTRLLVL.

The chain combines TRBV5-4 with TRBJ1-3; 9 bases map to TRBD1. The CDR3 loop spans 15 amino acids. Germline V gene data show CDR1 as SGHNT and CDR2 as YYREEE (reference sequence). The trim removed 2 bases at V and 4 bases at J, leaving 4 bases unmatched. The CDR3 DNA reads TGTGCCAGCAGCTTACAGGGGGCTTCGGGAAACACCATATATTTT. Its translation: CASSLQGASGNTIYF.

The genes are TRBV21-1 and TRBJ2-1; TRBD2 was called by the table and not checked on the DNA. TRBV21-1 is deemed a pseudogene. This CDR3 contains 11 residues. In DNA form, the CDR3 reads TGTGCCAGCAGCCGAGGGAGCAAGCAGTTCTTC. This sequence encodes CASSRGSKQFF.

The chain joins TRBV4-3 to TRBJ1-6, with TRBD1 identical over 9 bases. Germline V gene data show CDR1 as LGHNA and CDR2 as YSLEER. The CDR3 runs 16 residues. With 4 bases clipped from V and 10 bases from J, the junction kept 11 bases outside the gene matches. The CDR3 region is CASSRHLWDRESPLHF. The DNA of the CDR3 is TGCGCCAGCAGCCGACATTTGTGGGACAGGGAATCACCCCTCCACTTT.

This clone came up a few times. The genes are TRBV11-3 and TRBJ1-1; no definite D call. Germline V gives CDR1 SGHNT, CDR2 YENEEA. V shed 5 bases and J shed 3 bases, with 10 bases lying between them. The length of the CDR3 is 13 residues. In DNA form, the CDR3 reads TGTGCCAGCAGCGCTACTATGGACACTGAAGCTTTCTTT. It specifies CASSATMDTEAFF. The entire variable domain, with the rest obtained from reference TRBV11-3 and TRBJ1-1, is as follows: EAGVVQSPRYKIIEKKQPVAFWCNPISGHNTLYWYLQNLGQGPELLIRYENEEAVDDSQLPKDRFSAERLKGVDSTLKIQPAELGDSAVYLCASSATMDTEAFFGQGTRLTVV.

The chain is built from TRBV30 and TRBJ1-4, with a tentative D call TRBD1 (5 bases). V was clipped by 0 bases and J by 0 bases, with 8 bases between them. Germline CDR1 GTSNPN, CDR2 SVGIG (reference sequence). The CDR3 is 15 residues long. CDR3 coding DNA: TGTGCCTGGAGTGTAGGACATTCAACTAATGAAAAACTGTTTTTT. Amino acid sequence: CAWSVGHSTNEKLFF.

This chain joins TRBV7-9 and TRBJ1-1; TRBD1 matches 7 bases. CDR1 SEHNR and CDR2 FQNEAQ come from the germline V gene (reference sequence). J lost 7 bases, V lost 1 base, and 12 bases had no gene match. The CDR3 covers 16 residues. The CDR3 nucleotides read TGTGCCAGCAGCTTAGGTGGGGAGAGGGGGCGTCTTGAAGCTTTCTTT. Its protein is CASSLGGERGRLEAFF.